A single T cell receptor (beta chain) is shown here with its context. The data derive from a study of blood T cell repertoires in COVID-19. This CDR3 spans 14 amino acids. V lost 1 base and J lost 8, with 9 bases in between. CDR1 is LGHDT, CDR2 YNNKEL, per germline (reference sequence). Repertoires were generated with immunoSEQ multiplex PCR, while TCRdb's copy carries only in-frame clones and drops some. Of over 250,000 clones in the sample, 89% were seen once. V and J are TRBV3-1 (or the pseudogene TRBV3-2) and TRBJ1-6, with D perhaps TRBD1 (6 bases). This sequence was found in a man aged 45-60 years with acute or convalescent COVID-19. Material: peripheral blood. DNA for the CDR3: TGTGCCAGCAGCCAAGGGCAGGGGTATTCACCCCTCCACTTT. It translates to CASSQGQGYSPLHF.